Each of the 17 T cell receptor beta chains below was sequenced from the same sample in a study of blood T cell repertoires in COVID-19. Assay used: immunoSEQ multiplex PCR; TCRdb lists only in-frame clones, some missing. The sample carries 270,000 or so clones, approximately 81% recorded once. Sample: peripheral blood. All receptors derive from a woman younger than 35 with acute or convalescent COVID-19.

This clone was detected only once. The chain has TRBV2 and TRBJ2-5; tentatively, D is TRBD2 (6 bases). CDR3 length equals 15 residues. Germline V gene data show CDR1 as SNHLY and CDR2 as FYNNEI. V was clipped by 2 bases and J by 1 base, with 11 bases between them. CDR3 nucleotide sequence: TGTGCCAGCAGTGAAAGGCGGGGAAGCCAAGAGACCCAGTACTTC. This codes for CASSERRGSQETQYF.

J is TRBJ1-5 and V is TRBV18; D is possibly TRBD1 (5 bases). Germline assignment: CDR1 KGHSH and CDR2 LQKENI. The CDR3 is made up of 15 amino acids. The V gene lost 6 bases and the J gene lost 5 bases, with 17 bases spanning the gap. Here the CDR3 reads CASSQETGGDQPQHF. CDR3 nucleotide sequence: TGTGCCAGCTCCCAAGAGACGGGAGGGGATCAGCCCCAGCATTTT.

In its sample, this clone was seen a few times. The rearrangement uses TRBV2 and TRBJ1-5; D might be TRBD1 (5 bases). Germline loops: CDR1 SNHLY, CDR2 FYNNEI. V lost 4 bases, J lost 6 bases, and 13 bases lay in between. The CDR3 spans 14 residues. The CDR3 DNA sequence: TGTGCCAGCAGTGGGTTTGGGGCGAGTCAGCCCCAGCATTTT. Amino acids: CASSGFGASQPQHF.

The gene calls are TRBV5-1 and TRBJ2-7; TRBD1 is a possible D gene (7 bases). In germline, CDR1 is SGHRS, CDR2 YFSETQ. There are 16 residues in the CDR3. V was trimmed by 3 bases and J by 7 bases, leaving 23 bases between them. CDR3 region: CASSWTTRGAQGEQYF. In nucleotides, the CDR3 is TGCGCCAGCAGCTGGACCACCAGGGGGGCCCAGGGAGAGCAGTACTTC.

The chain has TRBV6-4 and TRBJ2-1; the D gene is possibly TRBD2 (6 bases). Germline-derived CDR1 and CDR2 are MRHNA and SNTAGT. The CDR3 loop spans 15 amino acids. V lost 0 bases to trimming and J lost 3 bases, with 9 bases between them. This chain's CDR3 is CASSDSTGDYNEQFF. The CDR3 bases are TGTGCCAGCAGTGACTCTACGGGAGACTACAATGAGCAGTTCTTC.

This sequence joins TRBV19 and TRBJ1-5, with 7 bases matching TRBD1. Trimming at V came to 11 bases and at J to 6 bases, leaving 10 bases not matched to a gene. Germline CDR1 and CDR2: LNHDA and SQIVND (reference sequence). This CDR3 contains 13 residues. The CDR3 DNA sequence: TGTGCCGGATTTAAGGGGGCCGTTCAGCCCCAGCATTTT. It specifies CAGFKGAVQPQHF.

This sequence joins TRBV6-6 and TRBJ1-1, with D possibly matching TRBD1 (5 bases). The V and J ends lost 4 bases and 3 bases respectively, with 12 bases between them. Germline V gene sequence: CDR1 MNHNY, CDR2 SVGAGI (reference sequence). The CDR3 has 14 amino acids. The CDR3 coding sequence is TGTGCCAGCAGTTCTCGGGGACTAGACACTGAAGCTTTCTTT. Translated: CASSSRGLDTEAFF.

The sample holds one count of this clone. The chain has TRBV30 and TRBJ2-7; D not resolved. This CDR3 has 12 residues. Germline V gene data show CDR1 as GTSNPN and CDR2 as SVGIG (reference sequence). Trimming pared 0 bases from V and 2 bases from J, leaving 5 bases between. The CDR3 loop is CAWSVSAYEQYF. DNA of the CDR3: TGTGCCTGGAGTGTATCTGCCTACGAGCAGTACTTC.

Notes on this clone: Other DNA sequences from this sample encode an identical CDR3 as well. CDR3 DNA sequence: TGTGCCAGCAGCTCAGGGGGCGGCACGAACACCGGGGAGCTGTTTTTT. The encoded protein is CASSSGGGTNTGELFF. V gene TRBV3-1 (or the pseudogene TRBV3-2) combines with J gene TRBJ2-2, with TRBD1 matching 8 bases. Unmatched junction bases numbered 5, after V lost 5 bases and J lost 0 bases. The CDR3 length is 16 residues. Germline V gene sequence: CDR1 LGHDT, CDR2 YNNKEL (reference sequence).

The V gene is TRBV30, the J gene TRBJ1-1; TRBD1 matches at 10 bases. The CDR3 totals 13 residues. Germline V lookup: CDR1 GTSNPN, CDR2 SVGIG (reference sequence). The V and J ends lost 1 base and 4 bases, in that order; junction bases with no gene match: 0. The DNA for the CDR3 is TGTGCCTGGAGTGGACAGGGGGCCACTGAAGCTTTCTTT. Amino acid sequence: CAWSGQGATEAFF.

This clone was recorded a few times. This sequence joins TRBV7-9 and TRBJ2-1; a possible D gene is TRBD2 (6 bases). The length of the CDR3 is 13 residues. In germline, CDR1 is SEHNR, CDR2 FQNEAQ (reference sequence). Trimming stripped 5 bases from V and 7 bases from J, with 12 bases between. This CDR3 reads CASSPTGRNEQFF. CDR3 sequence (DNA): TGTGCCAGCAGCCCGACTGGGAGGAATGAGCAGTTCTTC. Combining the CDR3 with reference TRBV7-9 and TRBJ2-1 gives the whole variable domain DTGVSQNPRHKITKRGQNVTFRCDPISEHNRLYWYRQTLGQGPEFLTYFQNEAQLEKSRLLSDRFSAERPKGSFSTLEIQRTEQGDSAMYLCASSPTGRNEQFFGPGTRLTVL.

The V gene is TRBV5-1, the J gene TRBJ1-1; 9 positions match TRBD1. There are 15 residues in the CDR3. With V trimmed by 4 bases and J by 2 bases, 6 bases remained unmatched. The germline V gene has CDR1 SGHRS and CDR2 YFSETQ. The CDR3 protein is CASSLGQGANTEAFF. The DNA for the CDR3 is TGCGCCAGCAGCCTGGGACAGGGAGCTAACACTGAAGCTTTCTTT. Full variable domain (outside the CDR3, taken from reference TRBV5-1 and TRBJ1-1): KAGVTQTPRYLIKTRGQQVTLSCSPISGHRSVSWYQQTPGQGLQFLFEYFSETQRNKGNFPGRFSGRQFSNSRSEMNVSTLELGDSALYLCASSLGQGANTEAFFGQGTRLTVV.

The rearrangement joins TRBV6-1 to TRBJ1-2, with TRBD1 matching over 7 bases. With 2 bases clipped from V and 5 bases from J, the junction kept 11 bases outside the gene matches. Per germline, CDR1 MNHNS and CDR2 SASEGT. This CDR3 contains 16 residues. The CDR3 nucleotides read TGTGCCAGCAGTGAAATTCGAGACAGGGAGCTTTATGGCTACACCTTC. Protein product: CASSEIRDRELYGYTF.

This sequence joins TRBV7-2 and TRBJ1-2; tentatively, D is TRBD1 (6 bases). CDR1 and CDR2 (germline): SGHTA, FQGNSA. The CDR3 totals 13 residues. V was pared by 3 bases and J by 2 bases, with 7 bases between. This CDR3 is CASSFGQNYGYTF. For the CDR3, the DNA is TGTGCCAGCAGCTTTGGACAGAACTATGGCTACACCTTC.

This chain links TRBV7-9 with TRBJ1-1; D remains ambiguous. Trimming took 5 bases from V and 2 from J, leaving 9 bases between them. This CDR3 contains 13 residues. The germline gives CDR1 SEHNR, CDR2 FQNEAQ (reference sequence). The CDR3 region is CASSRRGNTEAFF. The CDR3 DNA reads as TGTGCCAGCAGCCGCCGGGGAAACACTGAAGCTTTCTTT.

V usage is TRBV6-2 or TRBV6-3 and J usage is TRBJ2-2; D is uncertain. CDR3 size: 13 residues. Germline V CDR1 and CDR2: MNHEY, SVGEGT. Trimming took 6 bases from V and 3 from J, leaving 8 bases between them. The DNA for the CDR3 is TGTGCCAGCAGCCCCCGGGACACCGGGGAGCTGTTTTTT. Its protein is CASSPRDTGELFF.

The sample holds one count of this clone. The J gene is TRBJ2-7, the V gene TRBV7-2; 9 nucleotides line up with TRBD1. The germline V gene has CDR1 SGHTA and CDR2 FQGNSA. J gave up 4 bases and V 5 bases, and 6 bases lay outside the gene matches. The CDR3 consists of 14 residues. The CDR3 region is CASSLGQGWYEQYF. As DNA, the CDR3 is TGTGCCAGCAGCCTCGGACAGGGGTGGTACGAGCAGTACTTC.